Below, 25 T cell receptor beta chains from the same sample are listed, as sequenced in a study of CD8+CD57+ T cells in acquired aplastic anemia (dated by TCRdb to between 2018 and 2020). Sequenced using an Illumina HiSeq 2000. TCR beta VDJ combination and CDR3 sequence profiling used genomic DNA as the template. The public reads were reprocessed in TCRdb via fastp at Q25 and MiXCR, keeping in-frame beta chains. Rows with a matching CDR3 protein are joined into one entry that keeps the most common DNA and genes. Across this sample there are 400,000 to 600,000 distinct CDR3 sequences, with roughly 34% seen only once. 0.7% to 1% of the sample comes from the top ten. Patients chosen for sequencing had shown expansion of CD8+CD57+ cells by flow cytometry. Sequencing input: sorted CD4+, CD8+, or CD8+CD57+ T cells (not recorded which) from PBMCs. These receptors all stem from a human donor with aplastic anemia.

The V and J genes are TRBV19 and TRBJ1-1, with D hard to call. Germline CDR1 LNHDA, CDR2 SQIVND (reference sequence). The CDR3 contains 14 residues. Between the trimmed V and J ends, which lost 1 base and 3 bases, there was a span of 9 bases. CDR3 amino acids: CASSIVYGYTEAFF. The CDR3 nucleotides read TGTGCCAGTAGTATAGTTTATGGGTACACTGAAGCTTTCTTT.

This clonotype has a handful of counts. The chain is built from TRBV6-5 and TRBJ1-1; weak D call: TRBD1 (6 bases). Germline V gene sequence: CDR1 MNHEY, CDR2 SVGAGI. The CDR3 is 16 amino acids. V was pared by 2 bases and J by 3 bases, with 16 bases between. The CDR3 is CASSYTGAGWDTEAFF. The CDR3 region has the DNA TGTGCCAGCAGTTACACGGGGGCAGGGTGGGACACTGAAGCTTTCTTT.

This clonotype was picked up a small number of times. The chain has TRBV4-1 and TRBJ1-6; tentative D call: TRBD1 (5 bases). Per germline, CDR1 MGHRA and CDR2 YSYEKL. V gave up 4 bases and J gave up 6 bases, with 19 bases separating them. The CDR3 has 17 residues. The CDR3 here is CASSPYPPGQLNSPLHF. CDR3 sequence (DNA): TGCGCCAGCAGCCCGTATCCCCCTGGACAACTTAATTCACCCCTCCACTTT.

The sample holds many counts of this clonotype. The chain couples TRBV7-9 to TRBJ2-7; D may be TRBD2 (5 bases). CDR1 is SEHNR and CDR2 is FQNEAQ in the germline V gene (reference sequence). The length of the CDR3 is 13 residues. Trimming removed 8 bases from V and 0 bases from J, with 11 bases in between. The CDR3 DNA is TGTGCCAGCTCCCCCCTAGCCTCCTACGAGCAGTACTTC. This encodes CASSPLASYEQYF.

This clonotype was detected only a few times. The chain carries TRBV11-1 and TRBJ1-3; 12 bases match TRBD1. V dropped 0 bases and J dropped 3; count of bases not matched to a gene: 3. The CDR3 extends over 17 amino acids. CDR1 and CDR2 from the germline V gene are SGHAT and FQDESV (reference sequence). CDR3 coding DNA: TGTGCCAGCAGCTTAGCGGGGACAGGGGGCTATGGAAACACCATATATTTT. As protein: CASSLAGTGGYGNTIYF. Full variable domain (rest looked up from reference TRBV11-1 and TRBJ1-3): EAEVAQSPRYKITEKSQAVAFWCDPISGHATLYWYRQILGQGPELLVQFQDESVVDDSQLPKDRFSAERLKGVDSTLKIQPAELGDSAMYLCASSLAGTGGYGNTIYFGEGSWLTVV.

This clonotype was observed at least ten times. The chain carries TRBV2 and TRBJ2-1, with D perhaps TRBD1 (5 bases). This CDR3 is built from 15 residues. Trimming left V 6 bases short and J 2 bases short, with 14 bases between. CDR1 and CDR2 from the germline V gene are SNHLY and FYNNEI. CDR3 residues: CASRPTGSPYNEQFF. The CDR3 nucleotides read TGTGCCAGCAGACCCACAGGTAGTCCCTACAATGAGCAGTTCTTC.

This clonotype was observed a handful of times. V is TRBV24-1 and J is TRBJ2-3; D is possibly TRBD1 (6 bases). CDR1 KGHDR and CDR2 SFDVKD come from the germline V gene. The CDR3 loop spans 16 amino acids. The V end was cut by 1 base, the J end by 4 bases, with 14 bases between. Here the CDR3 DNA reads TGTGCCACCAGTGATTTTGTGGGGGCTCTCCCAGATACGCAGTATTTT. Translation gives CATSDFVGALPDTQYF.

V is TRBV19 and J is TRBJ2-5, with D possibly being TRBD2 (6 bases). V lost 3 bases and J 0 bases, leaving 8 bases between the germline ends. In germline, CDR1 is LNHDA, CDR2 SQIVND (reference sequence). This CDR3 has 14 residues. In DNA form, the CDR3 reads TGTGCCAGTAGTATTAGCGGCAACCAAGAGACCCAGTACTTC. Translation: CASSISGNQETQYF.

The chain couples TRBV15 to TRBJ2-1, with a tentative D call TRBD2 (5 bases). The germline V gene has CDR1 LNHNV and CDR2 YYDKDF (reference sequence). V lost 0 bases, J lost 2 bases, and 11 bases lay in between. This CDR3 spans 16 amino acids. This CDR3 is CATSRDRGPTYNEQFF. The CDR3 DNA reads as TGTGCCACCAGCAGAGATCGGGGTCCTACCTACAATGAGCAGTTCTTC.

This clonotype was picked up many times. The V call is TRBV2, the J call TRBJ1-1; maybe TRBD1 (6 bases). CDR3 length equals 14 residues. V lost 2 bases and J lost 0, with 7 bases in between. CDR1 is SNHLY and CDR2 is FYNNEI in the germline V gene. As DNA, the CDR3 is TGTGCCAGCAGTGAACAGGGGATGAACACTGAAGCTTTCTTT. The encoded protein is CASSEQGMNTEAFF.

The CDR3 DNA reads TGTGCCAGCAGTGCCCAAGTTATGTCGGCCACAGATACGCAGTATTTT. Protein: CASSAQVMSATDTQYF. The chain has TRBV2 and TRBJ2-3; D is ambiguous. V was shortened by 4 bases and J by 2 bases, with 16 bases between the two germline ends. CDR1 is SNHLY and CDR2 is FYNNEI in the germline V gene. This CDR3 has 16 residues.

This chain uses TRBV29-1 with TRBJ1-1; TRBD1 is a possible D gene (6 bases). Trimming pared 4 bases from V and 1 base from J, leaving 16 bases between. This CDR3 comprises 15 residues. Germline-derived CDR1 and CDR2 are SQVTM and ANQGSEA. The chain's CDR3 is CSVGTDTRANTEAFF. In nucleotides, the CDR3 is TGCAGCGTTGGGACAGATACACGAGCGAACACTGAAGCTTTCTTT.

This clonotype was picked up a small number of times. The chain employs TRBV6-5 and TRBJ1-2; 9 bases fit TRBD1. The CDR3 covers 15 residues. Germline values: CDR1 MNHEY, CDR2 SVGAGI. V was clipped by 0 bases and J by 8 bases; unmatched bases: 7. The CDR3 is CASSYSGQGMGGYTF. The CDR3 region has the DNA TGTGCCAGCAGTTACTCGGGACAGGGTATGGGAGGCTACACCTTC.

This clonotype was picked up a small number of times. The DNA for the CDR3 is TGTGCCAGCAGCCCTCGGGACGGGGAAGAGCCCCAGCATTTT. Protein product: CASSPRDGEEPQHF. This chain joins TRBV4-2 and TRBJ1-5; D is perhaps TRBD1 (5 bases). Trimming removed 4 bases from V and 8 bases from J, with 15 bases in between. The germline V gene has CDR1 LGHNA and CDR2 YNFKEQ. The CDR3 totals 14 residues.

The chain recombines TRBV28 with TRBJ2-1, with 13 bases identical to TRBD2. The V gene's germline CDR1 is MDHEN and CDR2 SYDVKM. CDR3 size: 19 residues. Trimming cost V 3 bases and J 5 bases; bases outside gene matches: 13. For the CDR3, the DNA is TGTGCCAGCAGTTTCGCCCCCTGGACTAGCGGGGGCCGGAACAATGAGCAGTTCTTC. Its translation: CASSFAPWTSGGRNNEQFF.

This clonotype was seen repeatedly, ten times or more. This sequence joins TRBV24-1 and TRBJ2-1; TRBD1 agrees at 8 bases. Germline values: CDR1 KGHDR, CDR2 SFDVKD. Trimming removed 2 bases from V and 8 bases from J; junction bases left unmatched: 7. This CDR3 has 15 amino acids. CDR3 in amino acids: CATSDSRTGSDEQFF. DNA for the CDR3: TGTGCCACCAGTGATTCGAGGACAGGGTCTGATGAGCAGTTCTTC.

This clonotype was counted only a few times. Just one base apart from a much larger clone, this may be a read error. This chain joins TRBV7-9 and TRBJ1-6; no definite D call. CDR1 and CDR2 from the germline V gene are SEHNR and FQNEAQ (reference sequence). The CDR3 has 14 amino acids. The CDR3 coding sequence is TGTCCCAGCAGCTTGAACGGAAATAATTCACCCCTCCACTTT. This codes for CPSSLNGNNSPLHF.

The CDR3 region has the DNA TGCAGTGCTAGAGATATGCTAGCGGGAGGAGATGAGCAGTTCTTC. It encodes CSARDMLAGGDEQFF. The chain combines TRBV20-1 with TRBJ2-1; TRBD2 matches 11 bases. The CDR3 is made up of 15 amino acids. The ends lost 0 bases at V and 8 bases at J; junction bases unmatched: 6. The germline V gene has CDR1 DFQATT and CDR2 SNEGSKA (reference sequence).

This chain connects TRBV5-1 to TRBJ1-3; D might be TRBD1 (5 bases). This CDR3 has 15 residues. Germline loops: CDR1 SGHRS, CDR2 YFSETQ. The V end lost 2 bases, the J end lost 1 base, and 10 bases lay between the germline ends. The CDR3 nucleotides read TGCGCCAGCAGCTTCACAGGTTCATCTGGAAACACCATATATTTT. Amino acid sequence: CASSFTGSSGNTIYF.

This clonotype appeared a few times. This chain links TRBV10-3 with TRBJ1-6; D is possibly TRBD1 (6 bases). This CDR3 comprises 12 residues. V lost 10 bases to trimming and J lost 11 bases, with 15 bases between them. The germline V gene encodes CDR1 ENHRY and CDR2 SYGVKD. The CDR3 spells CASGQGFTPLHF. The CDR3 nucleotides read TGTGCCAGCGGGCAGGGGTTTACACCCCTCCACTTT.

This clonotype appeared a few times. This sequence joins TRBV5-1 and TRBJ2-2, with TRBD2 identical over 14 bases. The germline V gene has CDR1 SGHRS and CDR2 YFSETQ. CDR3 length: 18 amino acids. The ends lost 4 bases at V and 5 bases at J; junction bases unmatched: 10. The CDR3 reads CASSRSGTSGRGTGELFF. The CDR3 region has the DNA TGCGCCAGCAGCAGATCCGGGACTAGCGGGAGAGGAACCGGGGAGCTGTTTTTT.

The V gene is TRBV11-2, the J gene TRBJ2-5; a possible D gene is TRBD1 (6 bases). The CDR3 totals 19 residues. V shed 1 base and J shed 7 bases, with 28 bases lying between them. CDR1 is SGHAT, CDR2 FQNNGV, per germline. CDR3 coding DNA: TGTGCCAGCAGCTTAGTTTTTCAGGACAGCCGGGGCCAAATTCGGACCCAGTACTTC. Its protein is CASSLVFQDSRGQIRTQYF.

V gene TRBV20-1 combines with J gene TRBJ1-1, with D possibly being TRBD1 (6 bases). V was trimmed by 6 bases and J by 5 bases, leaving 19 bases between them. The germline V gene has CDR1 DFQATT and CDR2 SNEGSKA (reference sequence). This CDR3 has 14 residues. CDR3 amino acids: CSATRSVQGTEAFF. CDR3 sequence (DNA): TGCAGTGCGACACGAAGTGTACAGGGAACTGAAGCTTTCTTT.

V gene TRBV2 combines with J gene TRBJ1-5; D is undetermined. This CDR3 is built from 15 residues. Germline lookup yields CDR1 SNHLY and CDR2 FYNNEI. Trimming removed 5 bases at V and 3 bases at J, with 14 bases between. The CDR3 DNA follows: TGTGCCAGCAGTTTACAAGACGGATACAATCAGCCCCAGCATTTT. Its translation: CASSLQDGYNQPQHF.

This clonotype has at least ten counts. The chain employs TRBV5-1 and TRBJ1-6; D possibly corresponds to TRBD1 (6 bases). The germline gives CDR1 SGHRS, CDR2 YFSETQ. The CDR3 is 16 amino acids. The V end lost 4 bases, the J end lost 9 bases, and 20 bases lay between the germline ends. CDR3 coding DNA: TGCGCCAGCAGCCCGACCCCCGACAGGACGATTTCACCCCTCCACTTT. Its translation: CASSPTPDRTISPLHF.